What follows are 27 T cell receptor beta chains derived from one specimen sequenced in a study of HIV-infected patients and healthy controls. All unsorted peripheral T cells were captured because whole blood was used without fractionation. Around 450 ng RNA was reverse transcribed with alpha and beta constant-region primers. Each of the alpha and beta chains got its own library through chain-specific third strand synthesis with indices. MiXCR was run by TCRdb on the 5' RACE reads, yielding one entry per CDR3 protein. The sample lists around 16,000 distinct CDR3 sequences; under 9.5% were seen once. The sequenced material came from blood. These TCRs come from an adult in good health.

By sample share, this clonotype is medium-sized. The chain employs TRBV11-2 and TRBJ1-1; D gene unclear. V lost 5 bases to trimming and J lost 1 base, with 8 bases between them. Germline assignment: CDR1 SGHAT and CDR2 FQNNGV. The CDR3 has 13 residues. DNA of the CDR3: TGTGCCAGCAGCGTCCAGAGGAACACTGAAGCTTTCTTT. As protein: CASSVQRNTEAFF.

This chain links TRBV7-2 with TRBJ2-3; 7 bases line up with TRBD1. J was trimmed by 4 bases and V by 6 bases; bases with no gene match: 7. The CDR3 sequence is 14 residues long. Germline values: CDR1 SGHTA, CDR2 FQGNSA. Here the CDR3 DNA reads TGTGCCAGCAGGATAAAAGGGGGCGCAGATACGCAGTATTTT. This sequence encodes CASRIKGGADTQYF.

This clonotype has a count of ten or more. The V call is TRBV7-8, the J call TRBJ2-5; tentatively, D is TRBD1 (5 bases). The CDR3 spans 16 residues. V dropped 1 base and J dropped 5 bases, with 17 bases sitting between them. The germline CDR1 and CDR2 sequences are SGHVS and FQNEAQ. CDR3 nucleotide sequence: TGTGCCAGCAGCTTAGTGTACGCAGGGTCCGTCGAGACCCAGTACTTC. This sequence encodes CASSLVYAGSVETQYF.

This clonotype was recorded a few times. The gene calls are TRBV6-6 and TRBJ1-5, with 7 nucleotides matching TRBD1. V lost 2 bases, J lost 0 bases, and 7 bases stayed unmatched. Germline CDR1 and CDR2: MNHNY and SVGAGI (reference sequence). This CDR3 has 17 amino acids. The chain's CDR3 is CASSYEEGGSSNQPQHF. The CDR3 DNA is TGTGCCAGCAGTTACGAGGAAGGGGGCAGTAGCAATCAGCCCCAGCATTTT.

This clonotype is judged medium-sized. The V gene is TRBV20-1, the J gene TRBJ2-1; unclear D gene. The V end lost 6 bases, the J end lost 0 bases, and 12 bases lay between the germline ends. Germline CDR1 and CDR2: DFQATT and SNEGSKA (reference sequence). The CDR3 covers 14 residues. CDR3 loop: CSALQRSSYNEQFF. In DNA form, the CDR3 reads TGCAGTGCCCTCCAGCGCAGCTCCTACAATGAGCAGTTCTTC.

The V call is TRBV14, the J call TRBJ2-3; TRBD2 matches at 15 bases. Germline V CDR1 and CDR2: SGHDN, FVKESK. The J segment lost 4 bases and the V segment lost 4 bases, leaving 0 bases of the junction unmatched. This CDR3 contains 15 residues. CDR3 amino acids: CASSRTSGRADTQYF. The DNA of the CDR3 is TGTGCCAGCAGCCGGACTAGCGGGAGGGCAGATACGCAGTATTTT.

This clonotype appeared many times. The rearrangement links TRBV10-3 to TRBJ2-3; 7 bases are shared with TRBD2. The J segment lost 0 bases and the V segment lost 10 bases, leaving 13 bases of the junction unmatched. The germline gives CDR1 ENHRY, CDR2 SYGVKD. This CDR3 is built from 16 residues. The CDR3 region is CATMAGVGSSTDTQYF. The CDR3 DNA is TGTGCCACCATGGCGGGAGTGGGTTCTAGCACAGATACGCAGTATTTT.

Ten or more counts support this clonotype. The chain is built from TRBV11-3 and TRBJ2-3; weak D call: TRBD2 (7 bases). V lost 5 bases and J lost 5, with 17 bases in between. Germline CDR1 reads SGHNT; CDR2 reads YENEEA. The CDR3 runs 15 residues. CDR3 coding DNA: TGTGCCAGCAGCCGTGAGGGGGGGACGGGAGATACGCAGTATTTT. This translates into CASSREGGTGDTQYF.

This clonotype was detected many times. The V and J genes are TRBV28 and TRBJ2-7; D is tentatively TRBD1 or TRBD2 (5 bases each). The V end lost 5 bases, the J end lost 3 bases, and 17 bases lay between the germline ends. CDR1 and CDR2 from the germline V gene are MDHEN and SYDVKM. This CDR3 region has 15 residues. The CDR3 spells CASSAPGTEDYEQYF. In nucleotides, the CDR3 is TGTGCCAGCAGTGCCCCCGGGACGGAAGACTACGAGCAGTACTTC.

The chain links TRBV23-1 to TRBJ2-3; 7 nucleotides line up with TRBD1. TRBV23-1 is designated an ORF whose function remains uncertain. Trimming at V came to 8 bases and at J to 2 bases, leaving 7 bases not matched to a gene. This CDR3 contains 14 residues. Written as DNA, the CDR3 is TGCGCCAGCGCAAGACAGGGTTACACAGATACGCAGTATTTT. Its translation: CASARQGYTDTQYF.

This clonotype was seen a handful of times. The CDR3 coding sequence is TGTGCCAGCTCCCCTGGGCGCTCCGGGACTAGCGTCCACGAGCAGTACGTC. As protein: CASSPGRSGTSVHEQYV. This chain connects TRBV18 to TRBJ2-7; TRBD2 matches 10 bases. The V segment lost 6 bases and the J segment 5 bases; nucleotides outside the gene matches: 16. CDR1 and CDR2 from the germline V gene are KGHSH and LQKENI. CDR3 length: 17 amino acids.

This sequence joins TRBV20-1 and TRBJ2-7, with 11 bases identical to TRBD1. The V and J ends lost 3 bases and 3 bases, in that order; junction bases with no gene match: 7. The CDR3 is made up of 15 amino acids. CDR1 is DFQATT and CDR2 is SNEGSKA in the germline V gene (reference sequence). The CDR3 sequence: CSARAQGQGDYEQYF. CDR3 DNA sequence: TGCAGTGCTAGGGCTCAGGGACAGGGGGACTACGAGCAGTACTTC.

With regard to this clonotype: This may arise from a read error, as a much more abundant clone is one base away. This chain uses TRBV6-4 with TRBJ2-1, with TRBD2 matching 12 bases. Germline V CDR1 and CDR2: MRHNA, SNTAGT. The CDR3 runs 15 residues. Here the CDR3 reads CASSASGRARNGQFF. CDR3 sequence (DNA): TGTGCCAGCAGTGCTAGCGGGAGGGCTAGGAATGGGCAGTTCTTC.

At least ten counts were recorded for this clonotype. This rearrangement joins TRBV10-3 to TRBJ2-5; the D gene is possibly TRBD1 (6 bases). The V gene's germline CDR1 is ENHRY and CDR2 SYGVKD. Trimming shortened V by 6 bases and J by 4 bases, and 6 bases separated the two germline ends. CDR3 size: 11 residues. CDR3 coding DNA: TGTGCCATCAGAGGGGGAGAGACCCAGTACTTC. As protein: CAIRGGETQYF.

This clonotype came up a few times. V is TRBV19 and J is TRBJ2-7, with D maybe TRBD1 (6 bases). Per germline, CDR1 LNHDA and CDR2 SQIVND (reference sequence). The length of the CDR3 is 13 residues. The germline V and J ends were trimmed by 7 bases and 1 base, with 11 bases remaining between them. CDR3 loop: CASKDSLSYEQYF. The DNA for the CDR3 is TGTGCCAGTAAGGACAGCCTTTCCTACGAGCAGTACTTC. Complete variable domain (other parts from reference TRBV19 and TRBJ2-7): DGGITQSPKYLFRKEGQNVTLSCEQNLNHDAMYWYRQDPGQGLRLIYYSQIVNDFQKGDIAEGYSVSREKKESFPLTVTSAQKNPTAFYLCASKDSLSYEQYFGPGTRLTVT.

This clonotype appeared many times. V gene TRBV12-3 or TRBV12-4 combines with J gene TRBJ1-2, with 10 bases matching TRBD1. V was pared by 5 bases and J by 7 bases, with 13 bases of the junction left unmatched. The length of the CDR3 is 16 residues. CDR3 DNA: TGTGCCAGCAGTCCCGGGACAGGGGATTTTCTCCGTGGCTACACCTTC. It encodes CASSPGTGDFLRGYTF.

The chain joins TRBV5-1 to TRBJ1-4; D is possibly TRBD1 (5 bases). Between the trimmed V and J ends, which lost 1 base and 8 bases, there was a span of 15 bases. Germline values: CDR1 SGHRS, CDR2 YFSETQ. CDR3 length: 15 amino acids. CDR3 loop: CASSLSQGPEEKLFF. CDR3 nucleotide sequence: TGCGCCAGCAGCTTGTCCCAGGGACCAGAGGAAAAACTGTTTTTT.

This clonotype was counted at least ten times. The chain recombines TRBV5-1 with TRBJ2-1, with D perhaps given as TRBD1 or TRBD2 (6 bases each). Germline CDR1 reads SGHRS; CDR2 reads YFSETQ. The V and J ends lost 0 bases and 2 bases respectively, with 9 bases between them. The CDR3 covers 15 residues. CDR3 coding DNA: TGCGCCAGCAGCTTGGAAGGGGGGACCTACAATGAGCAGTTCTTC. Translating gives CASSLEGGTYNEQFF. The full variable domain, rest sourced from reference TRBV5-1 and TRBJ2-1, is KAGVTQTPRYLIKTRGQQVTLSCSPISGHRSVSWYQQTPGQGLQFLFEYFSETQRNKGNFPGRFSGRQFSNSRSEMNVSTLELGDSALYLCASSLEGGTYNEQFFGPGTRLTVL.

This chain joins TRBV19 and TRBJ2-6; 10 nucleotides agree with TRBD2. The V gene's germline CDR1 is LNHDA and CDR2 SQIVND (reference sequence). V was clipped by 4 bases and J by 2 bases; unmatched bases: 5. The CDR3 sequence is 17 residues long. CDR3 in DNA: TGTGCCAGTAGTACTCTAGCGGGAGCGGCTGGGGCCAACGTCCTGACTTTC. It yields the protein CASSTLAGAAGANVLTF.

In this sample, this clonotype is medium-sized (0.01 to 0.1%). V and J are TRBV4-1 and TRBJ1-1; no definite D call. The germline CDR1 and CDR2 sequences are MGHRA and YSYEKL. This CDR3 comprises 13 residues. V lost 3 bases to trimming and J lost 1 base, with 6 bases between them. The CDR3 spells CASSQGSNTEAFF. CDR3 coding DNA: TGCGCCAGCAGCCAGGGTTCGAACACTGAAGCTTTCTTT.

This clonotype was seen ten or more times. As DNA, the CDR3 is TGTGCCAGTACCAGGGGGGTCTACTATGGCTACACCTTC. Its translation is CASTRGVYYGYTF. This chain links TRBV19 with TRBJ1-2; TRBD1 matches at 7 bases. Germline V gene sequence: CDR1 LNHDA, CDR2 SQIVND (reference sequence). After removal of 7 bases from V and 3 bases from J, the junction contained 5 bases not matched to a gene. The length of the CDR3 is 13 residues.

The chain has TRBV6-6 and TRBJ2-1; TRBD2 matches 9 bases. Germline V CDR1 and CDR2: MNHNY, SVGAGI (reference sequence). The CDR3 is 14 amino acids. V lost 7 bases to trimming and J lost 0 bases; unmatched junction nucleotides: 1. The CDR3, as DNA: TGTGCCAGCATTAGCGGGAGCTCCTACAATGAGCAGTTCTTC. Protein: CASISGSSYNEQFF.

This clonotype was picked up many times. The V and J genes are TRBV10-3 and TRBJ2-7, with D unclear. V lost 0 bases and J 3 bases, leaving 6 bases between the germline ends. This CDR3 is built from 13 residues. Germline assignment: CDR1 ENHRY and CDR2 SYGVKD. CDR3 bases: TGTGCCATCAGTGAGTCGAAGGGCTACGAGCAGTACGTC. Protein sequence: CAISESKGYEQYV.

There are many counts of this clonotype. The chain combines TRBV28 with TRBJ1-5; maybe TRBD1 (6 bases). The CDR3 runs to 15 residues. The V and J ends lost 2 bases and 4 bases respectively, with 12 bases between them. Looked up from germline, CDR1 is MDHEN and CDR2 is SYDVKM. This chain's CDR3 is CASSLAGVLNQPQHF. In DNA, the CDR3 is TGTGCCAGCAGTTTAGCAGGGGTCCTTAATCAGCCCCAGCATTTT.

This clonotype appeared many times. The CDR3 coding sequence is TGTGCCAGCAGCCCACTTCTCGCGAGAAGCACAGATACGCAGTATTTT. It is translated as CASSPLLARSTDTQYF. The rearrangement links TRBV7-8 to TRBJ2-3; no clear D gene. Per germline, CDR1 SGHVS and CDR2 FQNEAQ. The CDR3 is 16 amino acids. V was shortened by 5 bases and J by 0 bases, with 15 bases between the two germline ends.

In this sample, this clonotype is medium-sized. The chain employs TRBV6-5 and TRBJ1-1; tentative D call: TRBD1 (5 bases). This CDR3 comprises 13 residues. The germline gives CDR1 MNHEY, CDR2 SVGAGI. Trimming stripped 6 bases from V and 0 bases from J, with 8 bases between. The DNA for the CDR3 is TGTGCCAGCAGCCAGACAGTGAACACTGAAGCTTTCTTT. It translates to CASSQTVNTEAFF.

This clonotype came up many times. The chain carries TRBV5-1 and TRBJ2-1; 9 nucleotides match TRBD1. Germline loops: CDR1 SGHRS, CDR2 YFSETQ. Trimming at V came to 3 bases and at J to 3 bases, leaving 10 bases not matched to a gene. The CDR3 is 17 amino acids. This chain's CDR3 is CASSYIGRQGVYNEQFF. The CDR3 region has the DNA TGCGCCAGCAGCTACATCGGGAGACAGGGGGTCTACAATGAGCAGTTCTTC.